These T cell receptor beta chains were read from a single sample in a study of technical replicates of blood from several donors. Profiling relied on immunoSEQ multiplex PCR, and the TCRdb table lists in-frame clones only, not all of them. The repertoire has approximately 87,000 clones, roughly 94% of them found once; the top ten carry 0.25% to 0.3%. Specimen: T cells isolated from PBMCs. These receptor sequences come from a human donor in good health. CDR3s include the opening cysteine and the closing phenylalanine or tryptophan. The order of the fields is J gene, V gene, CDR3 length, D gene, clone size, CDR3 DNA, CDR3 protein. A D gene is named only where the DNA matches it firmly. Size is omitted from some rows. Given values are once, few, many or a class for expanded clones.

TRBJ2-1,TRBV5-1,14,TRBD2,NA,TGCGCCAGCAGCTTCGCGGGAGGGTTGAATGAGCAGTTCTTC,CASSFAGGLNEQFF
TRBJ1-1,TRBV30,13,NA,NA,TGTGCCTGGAGGATGGGGCCACTCACTGAAGCTTTCTTT,CAWRMGPLTEAFF
TRBJ2-7,TRBV4-1,17,TRBD1,NA,TGCGCCAGCAGCAGGAGCTTATTTCGGGACAGGAATTACGAGCAGTACTTC,CASSRSLFRDRNYEQYF
TRBJ2-1,TRBV7-3,16,NA,once,TGTGCCAGCAGCCCATACAGGGAGTTGTCCTACAATGAGCAGTTCTTC,CASSPYRELSYNEQFF
TRBJ2-7,TRBV10-2,13,NA,once,TGCGCCAGCAGTGACTACGTATTCAACGAGCAGTACTTC,CASSDYVFNEQYF
TRBJ2-7,TRBV4-1,18,NA,NA,TGCGCCAGCAGCCAAGGCCCAATTGGCAGGGCAATTTCCTACGAGCAGTACTTC,CASSQGPIGRAISYEQYF
TRBJ2-1,TRBV7-9,16,TRBD2,NA,TGTGCCAGCAGCTTCCACATAGCGGGAGGTTTTAATGAGCAGTTCTTC,CASSFHIAGGFNEQFF
TRBJ2-2,TRBV19,12,TRBD1,NA,TGTGCCAGCGGACAGGTCACCGGGGAGCTGTTTTTT,CASGQVTGELFF
TRBJ1-2,TRBV6-1,15,TRBD1,NA,TGTGCCAGCAGAACCGACAGGGGAGGAAACTATGGCTACACCTTC,CASRTDRGGNYGYTF
TRBJ2-5,TRBV11-2,12,NA,NA,TGTGCCAGCAGCCCCGGTCCGAAGACCCAGTACTTC,CASSPGPKTQYF
TRBJ2-3,TRBV27,17,NA,NA,TGTGCCAGCAGTCCCCGCCCCCAGGGGTTGAGCGCCGTTACGCAGTATTTT,CASSPRPQGLSAVTQYF
TRBJ2-5,TRBV10-1,15,TRBD2,NA,TGCGCCAGCAGTGAGGGGTCTAGCGGGAAAGAGACCCAGTACTTC,CASSEGSSGKETQYF
TRBJ1-2,TRBV18,17,TRBD1,NA,TGTGCCAGCTCACCACTAAGACAGGGGGAGATTAACTATGGCTACACCTTC,CASSPLRQGEINYGYTF
TRBJ2-1,TRBV15,20,TRBD2,NA,TGTGCCACCAGCAGAGACAGGCTCGGGGCTAGCGGGAGGGCCCGGAATGAGCAGTTCTTC,CATSRDRLGASGRARNEQFF
TRBJ1-1,TRBV6-6,12,NA,NA,TGTGCCAGCAGTTACGAGCAGCGTGAAGCTTTCTTT,CASSYEQREAFF
TRBJ2-1,TRBV5-5,15,NA,NA,NA,CASSFGPGTNNEQFF
TRBJ2-7,TRBV28,13,NA,NA,TGTGCCAGCAGTTTGCCAGGGACCTACGAGCAGTACTTC,CASSLPGTYEQYF
TRBJ2-7,TRBV28,13,NA,NA,TGTGCCAGCAGTTTATTGGGCCAGATCGAGGGGTACTTC,CASSLLGQIEGYF
TRBJ1-1,TRBV2,11,NA,once,TGTGCCAGACACCAGGGGCCAGAAGCTTTCTTT,CARHQGPEAFF
TRBJ2-7,TRBV4-2,16,NA,NA,TGTGCCAGCAGCCGAGAATATTTGGGGCAGAACGGAGAGCAGTACTTC,CASSREYLGQNGEQYF
TRBJ2-7,TRBV29-1,14,NA,NA,TGCAGCGTTAAGCTAGCGACCAGAGGGGACGAGCAGTACTTC,CSVKLATRGDEQYF
TRBJ2-7,TRBV28,14,NA,NA,TGTGCCAGCAGTTTATATGGCAGGGGGGACGAGCAGTACTTC,CASSLYGRGDEQYF
TRBJ2-3,TRBV9,14,NA,NA,TGTGCCAGCAGCGTAGGGCAGGGAACAGATACGCAGTATTTT,CASSVGQGTDTQYF
TRBJ2-3,TRBV19,17,TRBD2,NA,TGTGCCAGTTCTATGCGGACAGGGACTAGCGCGACAGATACGCAGTATTTT,CASSMRTGTSATDTQYF
TRBJ1-1,TRBV7-3,15,TRBD1,NA,TGTGCCAGCAGCTTATGGGCAGGGGGGAACACTGAAGCTTTCTTT,CASSLWAGGNTEAFF
TRBJ1-2,TRBV7-9,14,NA,NA,TGTGCCAGCAGCTTAGAGGCCCGAGGCTATGGCTACACCTTC,CASSLEARGYGYTF
TRBJ1-4,TRBV14,15,NA,NA,TGTGCCAGCAGCCAACTTAGACTTTCTAATGAAAAACTGTTTTTT,CASSQLRLSNEKLFF
TRBJ2-5,TRBV14,13,NA,NA,TGTGCCAGCAGCCAAATATCGGCCGCGGCCCAGTACTTC,CASSQISAAAQYF
TRBJ2-5,TRBV10-3,14,TRBD1,NA,TGTGCCATCAGTGAGCAGGGGGTATGGGAGACCCAGTACTTC,CAISEQGVWETQYF
TRBJ1-5,TRBV6-1,15,NA,NA,TGTGCCAGCAGTGAAGGACATGGGAGTGTTCAGCCCCAGCATTTT,CASSEGHGSVQPQHF
TRBJ1-5,TRBV30,13,TRBD1,NA,TGTGCCTCAGACGGACAGGGCTATGGGCCCCAGCATTTT,CASDGQGYGPQHF
TRBJ2-2,TRBV11-2,12,NA,NA,TGTGCCAGCAGCCCTCGTCCCGGGGAGCTGTTTTTT,CASSPRPGELFF
TRBJ1-2,TRBV5-1,14,NA,NA,TGCGCCAGCAGCTTCCAGGGGAGGGACGATGGCTACACCTTC,CASSFQGRDDGYTF
TRBJ1-4,TRBV18,18,NA,NA,TGTGCCAGCTCACCACAGGGAACAGGCGTATCGGCTAATGAAAAACTGTTTTTT,CASSPQGTGVSANEKLFF
TRBJ1-5,TRBV28,15,NA,NA,TGTGCCAGCAGTCCTTTCCGACAGAGCGATCAGCCCCAGCATTTT,CASSPFRQSDQPQHF
TRBJ2-7,TRBV28,16,TRBD1,NA,TGTGCCAGCAGGGGGCAGGGGGCAAGGCACTCCTACGAGCAGTACTTC,CASRGQGARHSYEQYF
TRBJ2-7,TRBV29-1,14,TRBD2,NA,TGCAGCGTTGAAGACGGGGAGGGGACCTACGAGCAGTACTTC,CSVEDGEGTYEQYF
TRBJ2-1,TRBV29-1,10,NA,NA,TGCAGCGCTTCCTACAATGAGCAGTTCTTC,CSASYNEQFF
TRBJ2-1,TRBV19,15,TRBD2,once,TGTGCCAGTAGTACAGGACTAGCGGGTTTGAATGAGCAGTTCTTC,CASSTGLAGLNEQFF